This TCR beta chain is drawn from a study of cytomegalovirus exposure and HLA in healthy donors (TCRdb year 2017). Regarding the study in general: An earlier analysis of approximately 640 of the donors reported approximately 290 Gb of sequence data and more than 90 million unique TCR beta sequences from 150 million to 200 million T cells. An early release covering 550 to 650 HLA-typed donors comprised about 320 gigabases of sequencing data and around 80 million unique TCR sequences. The genetic ancestry cluster associated with self-reported Caucasian donors included 70% to 85% of the roughly 390 genotyped donors. The study aimed to test whether cataloging public T cell receptors could reveal signatures of past pathogen exposure. The study profiled the T cell repertoires of under 850 subjects by immunosequencing and related them to cytomegalovirus serostatus. Besides the first cohort of more than 650 subjects, a separate validation cohort made up of roughly 120 different subjects was used. To predict cytomegalovirus infection status, the study brought together high-throughput TCR immunosequencing, statistical association of individual TCRs with disease status, and machine learning. To study patterns of TCR occurrence, a later analysis re-analyzed previously published TCR beta repertoires from around 670 donors and added high-resolution HLA genotyping. The later analysis used no new phenotypic data to find candidate immune exposures, relying instead on TCR beta sequences and their occurrence across donors. To decide whether each TCR beta V gene segment behaved as functional or pseudogenic, an earlier analysis of approximately 620 of the donors relied on high-throughput TCR beta sequencing. Donor age, sex, ethnicity and CMV serostatus were compiled alongside the repertoire data. A later genetic analysis took genome-wide SNP genotypes for about 55% of the 666 donors and used that subset as a discovery cohort. All discovery cohort repertoires had been generated on a single sequencing platform. HLA typing included class I and class II loci at four-digit resolution. Typing coverage differed by locus: A, B, C, DRB1 and DQB1 were typed in roughly 629-630 donors, DQA1 in roughly 510, DPA1 in some 600, and DPB1 in 472. Four to six DR-DQ haplotypes were handled as single units for association and clustering, since linkage in the cohort was strong. Among some 400 genotyped donors of the cohort, an average of approximately 250,000 unique TCR beta nucleotide sequences were sequenced per donor, roughly 18% of them non-productive.

The cohort was made up of 666 healthy bone marrow donors. At the time of sampling, every cohort member was nominally healthy, though immune exposures that went unrecorded were likely present. The donor tested CMV seropositive, placing the donor among the 289 seropositive members of the cohort. A peripheral blood sample was provided by each donor, and peripheral blood mononuclear cells were used for TCR beta sequencing. The Qiagen DNeasy Blood Extraction Kit was used to extract genomic DNA from the blood cell samples. Via the germline V gene (reference sequence), CDR1 is SGHNT and CDR2 YYREEE. V sheds 3 bases and J sheds 2 bases, leaving 18 bases between their ends. CDR3 length: 17 amino acids, cysteine to phenylalanine. Left in the record is the CDR3 DNA by itself, 51 bases read in frame from the first base. Results and caveats for the whole study, not just this receptor: A later genetic analysis associated a missense DCLRE1C variant with V-gene and J-gene trimming of TCR beta chains, and an independent cohort replicated the association. The classifier was reported to diagnose cytomegalovirus status with high specificity and sensitivity in both the original and validation cohorts. Some IMGT-functional V segments, including TRBV6-2 and TRBV6-3, could not be told apart with the 87-base-pair reads, so those segments were excluded. A total of 150 to 200 TCR beta chains were listed by the study as associated with cytomegalovirus. In an earlier analysis of 587 of the donors, most TCR beta V segments appeared in productive rearrangements about 87% or about 30% of the time, broadly matching IMGT annotations. A further reported finding was that TCR beta sequences accurately predicted the HLA-A and HLA-B alleles for most subjects in the first cohort. According to a later analysis, parvovirus B19, influenza, CMV and Epstein-Barr virus appeared linked to several top co-occurrence clusters. Most TCR sequences were seen in very few donors, while some public TCRs were found in many individuals. Only TCR beta chains were sequenced in this cohort, and the absence of alpha or paired-chain data limited detectable features. Compared with equally common non-associated chains, HLA-associated TCR beta chains in a later analysis were more clonally expanded and had lower generation probabilities. For the cohort, immune exposure information was limited to CMV serostatus. Because HLA typing was missing for some donors at each locus, association tests included only the typed subset. According to a later analysis, TCR association rates differed among HLA loci, with DRB1 alleles showing the most associated TCRs and HLA-C alleles showing the fewest. The presence/absence analyses assumed that sequencing depth was roughly uniform across donors, and that assumption may not be true. A later genetic analysis reported fewer N-insertions in productive TCRs among donors in an Asian-associated ancestry cluster than the roughly 670-donor mean. Linkage disequilibrium might explain the correlated functional status among segregating V segments, but an unknown experimental factor could not be ruled out. According to the authors, the approach could potentially be generalized to other disease states and immunological phenotypes. A few of the identified cytomegalovirus-associated TCR beta chains were confirmed in vitro to be specific for cytomegalovirus antigens. The earlier analysis of a few hundred of the donors excluded 15 to 20 rarely observed V segments, including chromosome 9 orphons, because counts were too low. Assigning TCR associations to individual alleles was difficult when HLA alleles, especially DR and DQ, strongly co-occurred. At a false discovery rate of 0.05, a later analysis linked 15,000 to 20,000 TCR beta sequences to specific HLA alleles. Most CMV-associated TCR beta chains appeared to be HLA-restricted in a later analysis, and the HLA associations seemed to be driven largely by CMV exposure. The sequencing pipeline was judged likely to have produced a cluster of highly shared sequence variants as a technical artifact.

Concerning this clone: This clone's antigen is unknown. No quality values exist for individual bases; no much larger clone is one base distant.

The library was produced with the immunoSEQ multiplex PCR assay. The multiplex PCR relied on a mix of 60 forward primers for TCR Vbeta segments and 13 reverse primers for TCR Jbeta segments. The CDR3 region of rearranged TCR beta genes was amplified from genomic DNA by a multiplex PCR assay. Amplified TCR beta libraries were sequenced as 87-base-pair reads on the Illumina HiSeq System. The authors' pipeline ran thus. A later analysis counted about 80 million unique TCR beta chains across the 650 to 700 repertoires, and some 11 million of these chains were shared by at least two donors. A nearest-neighbor algorithm error-corrected the raw reads and collapsed the reads into unique sequences, merging closely related sequences to remove PCR and sequencing errors. Alignment of CDR3 sequences to IMGT reference sequences was used to assign V, D and J gene segments. For a sequence to be retained, at least a six-nucleotide match to both a V gene segment and a J gene segment was required. Rearrangements were classified as productive when the CDR3 lacked stop codons and remained in frame with V and J, and all other rearrangements were classified as non-productive. CDR3 was defined according to IMGT convention as the region running from the second conserved V-encoded cysteine to the conserved J-encoded phenylalanine. The earlier analysis of some 550 of the donors excluded any sequence lacking an unambiguous match to a single V gene segment. In an earlier analysis of a few hundred of the donors, V segments were called functional above 56.7% productive rearrangements and were called segregating when the between-donor standard deviation exceeded 5%. To diagnose cytomegalovirus status from the catalog of TCR beta chain sequences, a statistical classification framework was built. In a later analysis, V and J genes were assigned by comparing TCR nucleotide sequences against IMGT/GENE-DB human TR gene sequences. The TCRdist pipeline was used in a later analysis to assign CDR3 sequences and most-parsimonious VDJ recombination scenarios. In a later analysis, every TCR beta chain was defined by the combination of its CDR3 amino acid sequence and its V-gene family, and reads without a unique V-gene family were dropped. In a later analysis, 450 to 600 highly shared, low-generation-probability nucleotide sequences were removed to address suspected cross-contamination and a sequencing artifact. In a later analysis, a clonal expansion index was calculated for each public chain from normalized within-repertoire ranks of inferred template counts. A later analysis computed generation probabilities with a VDJ recombination model fitted to out-of-frame rearrangements, and checked the results against IGoR. In a later analysis, hypergeometric tests were used to score TCR-TCR, TCR-HLA and TCR-CMV co-occurrence, with a repertoire-size bias correction applied to TCR pairs. False discovery rates were estimated in a later analysis by permuting HLA or CMV assignments 20 times. In a later analysis, co-occurring TCRs were grouped using DBSCAN, and TCRdist sequence similarity was added for clustering within HLA-allele-positive subsets. Co-occurrence clustering excluded repertoires with fewer than 30,000 or more than 120,000 public chains, plus five with anomalous nucleotide sharing. TCRdb's version of the immuneACCESS table is confined to in-frame rearrangements and falls short of the full clone set. An unresolved V gene accounts for under half of the shortfall where checked; the remainder is of unknown origin. D and trimming come from the DNA, and the V and J calls and clone size come from that table. In this sample the table shows 85,000 to 120,000 clones, 65% to 80% of which occur a single time. Around 2.8% of the sample belongs to the ten largest clones.

The specimen was PBMCs. This clonotype was sampled from a male donor in good health and CMV-seropositive. Recombination connected TRBV5-4 to TRBJ1-3; TRBD1 is a weak D gene call, 6 bases matching. CDR3 region: CASSSAPGQYAGNTIYF. Read as DNA, the sequence is TGTGCCAGCAGCTCCGCACCCGGACAGTACGCTGGAAACACCATATATTTT.